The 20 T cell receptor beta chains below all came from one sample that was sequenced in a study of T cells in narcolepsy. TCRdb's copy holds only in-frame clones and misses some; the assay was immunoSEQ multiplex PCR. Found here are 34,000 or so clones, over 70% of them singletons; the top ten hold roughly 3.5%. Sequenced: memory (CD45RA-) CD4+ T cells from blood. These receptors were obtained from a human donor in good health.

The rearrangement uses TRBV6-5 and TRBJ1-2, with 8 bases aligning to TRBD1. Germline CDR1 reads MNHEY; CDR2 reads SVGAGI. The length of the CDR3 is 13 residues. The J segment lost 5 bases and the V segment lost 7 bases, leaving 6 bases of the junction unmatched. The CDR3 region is CASTDGQGYGYTF. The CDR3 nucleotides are TGTGCCAGCACCGACGGACAGGGTTATGGCTACACCTTC.

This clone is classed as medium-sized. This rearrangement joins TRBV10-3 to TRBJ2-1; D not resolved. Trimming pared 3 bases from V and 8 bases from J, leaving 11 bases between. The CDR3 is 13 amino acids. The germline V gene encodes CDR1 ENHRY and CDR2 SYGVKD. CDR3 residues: CAISERPPHEQFF. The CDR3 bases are TGTGCCATCAGTGAACGGCCCCCTCATGAGCAGTTCTTC.

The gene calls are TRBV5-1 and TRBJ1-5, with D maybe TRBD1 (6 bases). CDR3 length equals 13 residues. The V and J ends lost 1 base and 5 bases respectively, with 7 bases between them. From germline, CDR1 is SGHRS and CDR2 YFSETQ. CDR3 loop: CASSLRGDQPQHF. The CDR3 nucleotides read TGCGCCAGCAGCTTGAGGGGGGATCAGCCCCAGCATTTT.

This CDR3 reads CASSETVVVGEQYF. CDR3 coding DNA: TGTGCCAGCAGTGAGACAGTCGTCGTGGGCGAGCAGTACTTC. The gene calls are TRBV2 and TRBJ2-7, with D possibly matching TRBD1 (5 bases). V was pared by 3 bases and J by 6 bases, with 15 bases between. The CDR3 totals 14 residues. Germline-derived CDR1 and CDR2 are SNHLY and FYNNEI.

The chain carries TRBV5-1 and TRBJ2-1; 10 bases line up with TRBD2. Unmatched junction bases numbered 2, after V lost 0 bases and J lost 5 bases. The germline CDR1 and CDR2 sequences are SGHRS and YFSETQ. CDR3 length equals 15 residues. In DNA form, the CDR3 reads TGCGCCAGCAGCTTGGCCCTAGCGGGGGACAATGAGCAGTTCTTC. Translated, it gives CASSLALAGDNEQFF.

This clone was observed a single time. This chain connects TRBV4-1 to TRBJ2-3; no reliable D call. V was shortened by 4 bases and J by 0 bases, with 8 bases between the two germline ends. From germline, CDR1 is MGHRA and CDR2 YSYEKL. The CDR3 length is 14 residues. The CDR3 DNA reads TGCGCCAGCAGCCTCGCACTTAGCACAGATACGCAGTATTTT. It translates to CASSLALSTDTQYF.

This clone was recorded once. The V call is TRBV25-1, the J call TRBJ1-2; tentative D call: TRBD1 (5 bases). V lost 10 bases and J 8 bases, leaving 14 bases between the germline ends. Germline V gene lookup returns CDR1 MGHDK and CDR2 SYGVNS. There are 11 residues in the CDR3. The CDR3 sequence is CATSGGEGYTF. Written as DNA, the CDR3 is TGTGCCACCTCGGGAGGGGAAGGCTACACCTTC.

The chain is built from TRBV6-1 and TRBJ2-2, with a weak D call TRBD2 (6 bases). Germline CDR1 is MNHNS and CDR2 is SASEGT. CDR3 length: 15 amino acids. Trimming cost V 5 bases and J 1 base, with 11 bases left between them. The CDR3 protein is CASSPRLGNTGELFF. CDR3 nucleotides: TGTGCCAGCAGTCCTCGACTAGGGAACACCGGGGAGCTGTTTTTT.

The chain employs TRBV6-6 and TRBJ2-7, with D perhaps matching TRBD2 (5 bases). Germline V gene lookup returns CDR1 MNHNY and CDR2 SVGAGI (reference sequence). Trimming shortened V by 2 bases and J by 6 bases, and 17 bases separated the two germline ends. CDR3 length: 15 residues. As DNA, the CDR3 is TGTGCCAGCAGTTACGGCCCCCCGGACTTCCCCGAGCAGTACTTC. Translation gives CASSYGPPDFPEQYF.

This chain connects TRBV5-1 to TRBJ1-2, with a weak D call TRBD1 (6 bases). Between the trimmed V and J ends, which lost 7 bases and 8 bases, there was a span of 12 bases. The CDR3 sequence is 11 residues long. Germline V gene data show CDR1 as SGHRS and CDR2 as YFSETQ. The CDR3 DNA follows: TGCGCCAGCTGGGGGGGCGACGGCTACACCTTC. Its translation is CASWGGDGYTF.

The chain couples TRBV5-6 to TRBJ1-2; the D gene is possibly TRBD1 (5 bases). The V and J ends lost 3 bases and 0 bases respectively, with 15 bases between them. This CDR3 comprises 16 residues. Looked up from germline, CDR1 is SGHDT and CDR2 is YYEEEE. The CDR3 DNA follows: TGTGCCAGCAGCTCAGGGCGACGGCCAACTAACTATGGCTACACCTTC. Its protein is CASSSGRRPTNYGYTF.

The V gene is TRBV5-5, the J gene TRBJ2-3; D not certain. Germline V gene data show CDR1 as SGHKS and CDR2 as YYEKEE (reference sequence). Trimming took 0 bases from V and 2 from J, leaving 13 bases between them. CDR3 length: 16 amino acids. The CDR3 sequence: CASSLVNMGFTDTQYF. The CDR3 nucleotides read TGTGCCAGCAGCTTGGTTAATATGGGATTCACAGATACGCAGTATTTT.

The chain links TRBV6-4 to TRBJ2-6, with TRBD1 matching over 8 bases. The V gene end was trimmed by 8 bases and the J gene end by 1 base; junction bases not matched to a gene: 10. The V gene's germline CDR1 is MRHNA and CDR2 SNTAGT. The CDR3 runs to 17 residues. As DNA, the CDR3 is TGTGCCAGCCGGGTGGACAGGGTACTATCTGGGGCCAACGTCCTGACTTTC. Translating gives CASRVDRVLSGANVLTF.

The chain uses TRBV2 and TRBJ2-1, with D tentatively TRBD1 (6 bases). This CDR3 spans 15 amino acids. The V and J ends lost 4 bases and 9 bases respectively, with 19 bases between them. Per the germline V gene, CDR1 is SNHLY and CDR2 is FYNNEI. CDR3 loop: CASSVTGSIGGEQFF. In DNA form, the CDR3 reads TGTGCCAGCAGTGTCACAGGCTCCATAGGGGGTGAGCAGTTCTTC.

The CDR3 here is CASSLNRGSTDTQYF. In DNA form, the CDR3 reads TGTGCCAGTAGCCTAAACAGGGGGAGCACAGATACGCAGTATTTT. The chain links TRBV19 to TRBJ2-3; TRBD1 matches 8 bases. There are 15 residues in the CDR3. Germline V gene data show CDR1 as LNHDA and CDR2 as SQIVND (reference sequence). J gave up 0 bases and V 6 bases, and 5 bases lay outside the gene matches. Drawing the rest from reference TRBV19 and TRBJ2-3, the complete variable domain is DGGITQSPKYLFRKEGQNVTLSCEQNLNHDAMYWYRQDPGQGLRLIYYSQIVNDFQKGDIAEGYSVSREKKESFPLTVTSAQKNPTAFYLCASSLNRGSTDTQYFGPGTRLTVL.

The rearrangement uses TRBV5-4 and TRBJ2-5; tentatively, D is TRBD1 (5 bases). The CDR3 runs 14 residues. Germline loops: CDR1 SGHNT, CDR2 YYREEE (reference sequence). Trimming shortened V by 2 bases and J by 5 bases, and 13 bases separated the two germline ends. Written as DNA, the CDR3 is TGTGCCAGCAGCTTAAAGGGGTATGGGGAGACCCAGTACTTC. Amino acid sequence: CASSLKGYGETQYF.

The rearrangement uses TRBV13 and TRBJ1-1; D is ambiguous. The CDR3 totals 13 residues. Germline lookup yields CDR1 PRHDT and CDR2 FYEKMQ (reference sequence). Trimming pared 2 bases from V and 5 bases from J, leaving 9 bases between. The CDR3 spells CASSLSLGTEAFF. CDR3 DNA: TGTGCCAGCAGCTTATCTCTCGGAACTGAAGCTTTCTTT.

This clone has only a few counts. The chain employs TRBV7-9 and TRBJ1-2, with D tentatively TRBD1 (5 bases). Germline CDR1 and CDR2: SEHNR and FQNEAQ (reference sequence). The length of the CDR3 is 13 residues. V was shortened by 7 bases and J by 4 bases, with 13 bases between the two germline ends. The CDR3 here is CASTLGAVYGYTF. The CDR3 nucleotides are TGTGCCAGCACCCTAGGGGCAGTCTATGGCTACACCTTC.

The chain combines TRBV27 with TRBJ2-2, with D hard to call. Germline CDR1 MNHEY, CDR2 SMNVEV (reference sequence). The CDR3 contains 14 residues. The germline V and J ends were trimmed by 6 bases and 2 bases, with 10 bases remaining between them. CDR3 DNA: TGTGCCAGCAGATTTGGGAAAAACACCGGGGAGCTGTTTTTT. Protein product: CASRFGKNTGELFF.

CDR3 nucleotides: TGTGCCAGCAGTTACGGGGTGGGTAGCAATCAGCCCCAGCATTTT. Its translation is CASSYGVGSNQPQHF. The chain uses TRBV6-6 and TRBJ1-5; D unclear. The germline V and J ends were trimmed by 2 bases and 0 bases, with 8 bases remaining between them. The CDR3 sequence is 15 residues long. From germline, CDR1 is MNHNY and CDR2 SVGAGI (reference sequence).